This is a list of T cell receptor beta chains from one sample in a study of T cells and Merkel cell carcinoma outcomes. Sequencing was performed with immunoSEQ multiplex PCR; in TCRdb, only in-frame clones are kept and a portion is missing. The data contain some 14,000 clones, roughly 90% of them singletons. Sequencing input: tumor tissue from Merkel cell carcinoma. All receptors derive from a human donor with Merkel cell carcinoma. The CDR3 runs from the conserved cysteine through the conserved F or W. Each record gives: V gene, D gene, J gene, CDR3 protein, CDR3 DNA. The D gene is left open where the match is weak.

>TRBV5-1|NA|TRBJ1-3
CASSSSGSGNTIYF
TGCGCCAGCAGCTCCTCGGGCTCTGGAAACACCATATATTTT
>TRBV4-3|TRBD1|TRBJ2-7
CASSQDDREILYF
TGCGCCAGCAGCCAAGACGACAGGGAGATTCTGTACTTC
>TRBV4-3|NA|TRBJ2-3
CASSRLGVTDTQYF
TGCGCCAGCAGCCGTCTGGGGGTCACAGATACGCAGTATTTT
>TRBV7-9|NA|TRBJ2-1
CASSLNPGGGEQFF
TGTGCCAGCAGCTTAAACCCCGGGGGAGGTGAGCAGTTCTTC
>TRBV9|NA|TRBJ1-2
CASSVEKDSNYGYTF
TGTGCCAGCAGCGTAGAGAAGGACTCTAACTATGGCTACACCTTC
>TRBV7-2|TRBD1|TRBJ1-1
CASSETGAVSQAFF
TGTGCCAGCAGCGAAACAGGGGCGGTGAGTCAAGCTTTCTTT
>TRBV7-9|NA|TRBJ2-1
CASSSTSYNEQFF
TGTGCCAGCAGTTCTACTTCCTACAATGAGCAGTTCTTC
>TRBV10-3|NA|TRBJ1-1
CAISESGTVNTEAFF
TGTGCCATCAGTGAGTCTGGGACGGTGAACACTGAAGCTTTCTTT
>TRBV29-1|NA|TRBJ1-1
CSVLDLKNTEAFF
TGCAGCGTCCTAGACTTAAAGAACACTGAAGCTTTCTTT
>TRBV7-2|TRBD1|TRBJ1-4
CASSLSRTRGTEKLFF
TGTGCCAGCAGCTTATCGCGGACCAGGGGGACTGAAAAACTGTTTTTT
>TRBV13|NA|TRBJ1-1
CASSFRPGEGTEAFF
TGTGCCAGCAGCTTCAGACCTGGCGAGGGCACTGAAGCTTTCTTT
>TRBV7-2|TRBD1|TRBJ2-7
CASSLSQGAYEQYF
TGTGCCAGCAGCTTATCTCAGGGGGCTTACGAGCAGTACTTC